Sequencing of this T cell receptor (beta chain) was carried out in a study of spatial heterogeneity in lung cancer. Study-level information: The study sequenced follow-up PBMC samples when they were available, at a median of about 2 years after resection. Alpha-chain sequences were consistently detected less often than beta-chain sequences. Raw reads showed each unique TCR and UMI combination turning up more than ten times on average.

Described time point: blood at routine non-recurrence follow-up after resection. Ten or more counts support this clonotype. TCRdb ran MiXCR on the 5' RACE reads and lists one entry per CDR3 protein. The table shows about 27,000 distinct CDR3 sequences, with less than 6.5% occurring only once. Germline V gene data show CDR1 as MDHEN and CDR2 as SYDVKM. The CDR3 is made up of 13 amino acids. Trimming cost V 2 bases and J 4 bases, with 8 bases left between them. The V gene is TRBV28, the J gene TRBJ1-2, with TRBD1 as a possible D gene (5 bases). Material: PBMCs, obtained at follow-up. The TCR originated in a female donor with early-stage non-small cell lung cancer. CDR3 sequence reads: CASSLQGSYGYTF. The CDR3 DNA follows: TGTGCCAGCAGTTTACAGGGTAGCTATGGCTACACCTTC.